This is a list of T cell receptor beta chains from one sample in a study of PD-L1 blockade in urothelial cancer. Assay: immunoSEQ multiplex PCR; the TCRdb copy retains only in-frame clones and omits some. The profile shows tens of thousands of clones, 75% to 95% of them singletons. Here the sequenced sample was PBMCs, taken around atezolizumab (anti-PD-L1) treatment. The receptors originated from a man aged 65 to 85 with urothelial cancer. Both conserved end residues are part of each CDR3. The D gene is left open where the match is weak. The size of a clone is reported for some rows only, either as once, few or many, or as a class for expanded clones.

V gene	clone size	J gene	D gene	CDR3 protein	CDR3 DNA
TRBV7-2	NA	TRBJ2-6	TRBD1	CASSFYRGRSGANVLTF	TGTGCCAGCAGCTTTTACAGGGGGCGCAGTGGGGCCAACGTCCTGACTTTC
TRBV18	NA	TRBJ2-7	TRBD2	CASSPQAGLRGNEQYF	TGTGCCAGCTCACCTCAAGCGGGACTCCGGGGGAACGAGCAGTACTTC
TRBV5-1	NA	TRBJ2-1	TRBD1	CASSMGYGTGYNEQFF	TGCGCCAGCAGCATGGGGTATGGGACAGGGTACAATGAGCAGTTCTTC
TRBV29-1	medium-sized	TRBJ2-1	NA	CSVGQSSNEQFF	TGCAGCGTTGGGCAGTCTTCGAATGAGCAGTTCTTC
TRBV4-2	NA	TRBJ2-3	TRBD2	CASSQVLRTSGSTDTQYF	TGTGCCAGCAGCCAAGTACTCCGGACTAGCGGGAGCACAGATACGCAGTATTTT
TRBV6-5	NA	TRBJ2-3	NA	CASRSGWRSDTQYF	TGTGCCAGCAGGTCGGGTTGGAGGTCAGATACGCAGTATTTT
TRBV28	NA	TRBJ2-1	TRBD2	CASSHLAGSYNEQFF	TGTGCCAGCAGCCACCTAGCGGGTTCCTACAATGAGCAGTTCTTC
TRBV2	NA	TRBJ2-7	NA	CASNFLSSYEQYF	TGTGCCAGCAATTTTCTCAGCTCCTACGAGCAGTACTTC
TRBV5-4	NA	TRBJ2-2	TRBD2	CASSLEAGGELFF	TGTGCCAGCAGCTTAGAAGCGGGAGGGGAGCTGTTTTTT
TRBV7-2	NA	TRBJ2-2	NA	CASSHSGIGQVKGTGELFF	TGTGCCAGCAGCCATAGCGGAATTGGACAGGTTAAGGGCACCGGGGAGCTGTTTTTT
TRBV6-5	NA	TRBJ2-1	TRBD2	CASRGLAGGENEQFF	TGTGCCAGCAGGGGACTAGCGGGAGGGGAAAATGAGCAGTTCTTC
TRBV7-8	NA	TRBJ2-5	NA	CASSLVGPGLKYF	TGTGCCAGCAGCTTAGTAGGCCCCGGACTCAAGTACTTC
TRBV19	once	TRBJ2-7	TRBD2	CASSTHFDLAGNYEQYF	TGTGCCAGTAGTACCCACTTTGATCTAGCGGGAAACTACGAGCAGTACTTC
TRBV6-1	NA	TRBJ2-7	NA	CASSAQGGLSYQYF	TGTGCCAGCAGTGCCCAGGGTGGCCTAAGCTACCAGTACTTC
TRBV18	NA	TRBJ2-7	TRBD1	CASSPGQGPYEQYF	TGTGCCAGCTCACCGGGACAGGGCCCCTACGAGCAGTACTTC
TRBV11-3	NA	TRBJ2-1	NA	CASSVGGLAYNEQFF	TGTGCCAGTTCCGTAGGGGGATTAGCCTACAATGAGCAGTTCTTC
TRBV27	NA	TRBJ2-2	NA	CASSFEDPSGTGELFF	TGTGCCAGCAGTTTTGAGGACCCATCGGGAACCGGGGAGCTGTTTTTT
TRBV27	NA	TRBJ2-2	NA	CASSLDRPSTGELFF	TGTGCCAGCAGTTTAGACAGACCCTCAACCGGGGAGCTGTTTTTT
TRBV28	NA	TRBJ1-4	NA	CASPPSNGVDEKLFF	TGTGCCAGCCCACCCAGTAACGGGGTCGACGAAAAACTGTTTTTT
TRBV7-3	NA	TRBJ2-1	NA	CASSLRGVGNEQFF	TGTGCCAGCAGCTTAAGGGGAGTGGGCAATGAGCAGTTCTTC
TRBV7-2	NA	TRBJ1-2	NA	CASSLNADRSYGYTF	TGTGCCAGCAGCCTAAATGCGGACAGATCCTATGGCTACACCTTC
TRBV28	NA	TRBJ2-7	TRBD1	CASRTGGDYEQYF	TGTGCCAGCAGGACAGGGGGGGACTACGAGCAGTACTTC
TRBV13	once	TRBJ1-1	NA	CASSPSTGAVLNTEAFF	TGTGCCAGCAGCCCGTCGACAGGCGCCGTACTGAACACTGAAGCTTTCTTT
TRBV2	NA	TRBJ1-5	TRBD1	CASRQDRVVQPQHF	TGTGCCAGCAGGCAAGACAGGGTCGTTCAGCCCCAGCATTTT
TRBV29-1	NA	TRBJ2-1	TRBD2	CSVGTSSYNEQFF	TGCAGCGTCGGGACTAGCTCCTACAATGAGCAGTTCTTC
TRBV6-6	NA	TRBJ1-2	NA	CASSVGGDYGYTF	TGTGCCAGCAGCGTAGGGGGAGACTATGGCTACACCTTC
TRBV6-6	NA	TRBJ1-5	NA	CASSYSEASNQPQHF	TGTGCCAGCAGTTACTCGGAGGCTAGCAATCAGCCCCAGCATTTT
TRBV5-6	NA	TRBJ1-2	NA	CASSLGGTQNYGYTF	TGTGCCAGCAGCTTGGGTGGCACCCAAAACTATGGCTACACCTTC
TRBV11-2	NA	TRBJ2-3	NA	CASSEFTLGGWQDTQYF	TGTGCCAGCAGCGAATTTACCCTAGGTGGATGGCAAGATACGCAGTATTTT
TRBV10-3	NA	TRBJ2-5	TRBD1	CAISIGGNPYQETQYF	TGTGCCATCAGTATAGGGGGCAACCCGTACCAAGAGACCCAGTACTTC
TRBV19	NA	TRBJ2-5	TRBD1	CASSTGTGGGTQYF	TGTGCCAGTAGTACAGGGACAGGGGGGGGGACCCAGTACTTC
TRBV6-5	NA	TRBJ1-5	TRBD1	CASRSTGGNQPQHF	TGTGCCAGCCGATCGACAGGGGGTAATCAGCCCCAGCATTTT
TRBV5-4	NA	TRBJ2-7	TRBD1	CVYFTGGSSYEQYF	TGTGTCTATTTTACAGGGGGCAGCTCCTACGAGCAGTACTTC
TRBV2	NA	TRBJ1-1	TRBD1	CASSEQGAMNTEAFF	TGTGCCAGCAGTGAACAGGGGGCGATGAACACTGAAGCTTTCTTT
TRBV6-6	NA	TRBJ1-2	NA	CASSPRQDTSSYGYTF	TGTGCCAGCAGCCCCAGACAGGATACGTCTAGCTATGGCTACACCTTC
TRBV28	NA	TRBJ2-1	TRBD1	CATWDSGYNEQFF	TGTGCCACTTGGGACAGTGGCTACAATGAGCAGTTCTTC
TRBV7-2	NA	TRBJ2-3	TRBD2	CASSLGGGGLNADTQYF	TGTGCCAGCAGCTTAGGGGGGGGAGGGCTAAACGCAGATACGCAGTATTTT
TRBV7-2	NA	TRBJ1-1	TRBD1	CASSYTGGGRTEAFF	TGTGCCAGCAGTTATACAGGGGGTGGGAGGACTGAAGCTTTCTTT
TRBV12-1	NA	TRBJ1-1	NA	CASSYRARDRDRTVGAFF	TGTGCCAGCAGCTACAGAGCAAGAGACAGGGACCGAACGGTAGGGGCTTTCTTT
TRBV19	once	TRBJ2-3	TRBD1	CASRRRQGGDTQYF	TGTGCCAGTAGGCGGAGACAGGGTGGGGATACGCAGTATTTT
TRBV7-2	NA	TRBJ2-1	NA	CASKVGAYNEQFF	TGTGCCAGCAAAGTGGGAGCCTACAATGAGCAGTTCTTC
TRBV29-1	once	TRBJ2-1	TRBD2	CSETSGVYNEQFF	TGCAGCGAGACTAGCGGGGTCTACAATGAGCAGTTCTTC